This TCR beta chain was identified in a study of T-cell reconstitution after alpha-beta-depleted transplantation in children. With V trimmed by 1 base and J by 6 bases, 10 bases remained unmatched. CDR1 and CDR2 from the germline V gene are SGHRS and YFSETQ. The CDR3 is 16 amino acids. This clonotype came up many times. Unique molecular identifiers were incorporated during preparation of the TCRbeta library. TCRdb re-derived calls from the PCR reads in MiXCR, one entry per CDR3 protein. The sample carries 90,000 to 100,000 distinct CDR3 sequences, 12% recorded once. This TCR came from a human donor who donated a stem cell graft to a child with inherited bone marrow failure. The sequences come from PBMCs from the stem cell graft donor, collected from the stem cell graft. The genes are TRBV5-1 and TRBJ1-1; 9 bases fit TRBD1. This CDR3 is CASSLSPGTGKPEAFF. The CDR3 region has the DNA TGCGCCAGCAGCTTGAGCCCCGGGACAGGGAAGCCTGAAGCTTTCTTT.